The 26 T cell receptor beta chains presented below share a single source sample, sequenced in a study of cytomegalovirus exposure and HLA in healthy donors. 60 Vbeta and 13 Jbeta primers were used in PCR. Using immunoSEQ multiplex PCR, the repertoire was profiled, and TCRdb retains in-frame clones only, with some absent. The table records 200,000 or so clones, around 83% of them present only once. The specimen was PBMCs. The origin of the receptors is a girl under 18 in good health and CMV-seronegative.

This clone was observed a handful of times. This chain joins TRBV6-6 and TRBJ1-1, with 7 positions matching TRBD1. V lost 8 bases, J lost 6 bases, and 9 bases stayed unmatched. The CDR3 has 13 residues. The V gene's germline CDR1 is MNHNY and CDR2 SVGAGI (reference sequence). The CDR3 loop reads CASCEGAVAEAFF. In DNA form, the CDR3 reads TGTGCCAGCTGCGAGGGGGCGGTCGCTGAAGCTTTCTTT.

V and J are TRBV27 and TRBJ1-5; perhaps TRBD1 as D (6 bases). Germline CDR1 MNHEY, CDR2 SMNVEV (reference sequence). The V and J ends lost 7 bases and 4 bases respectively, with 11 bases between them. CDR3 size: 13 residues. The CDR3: CASKHTGNQPQHF. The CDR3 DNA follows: TGTGCCAGCAAACACACAGGGAATCAGCCCCAGCATTTT.

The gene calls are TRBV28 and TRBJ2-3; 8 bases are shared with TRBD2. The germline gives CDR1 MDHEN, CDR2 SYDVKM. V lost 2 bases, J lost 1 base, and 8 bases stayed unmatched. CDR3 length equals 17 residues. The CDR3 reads CASSLHPGTRGTDTQYF. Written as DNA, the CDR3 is TGTGCCAGCAGTTTACACCCCGGGACTAGGGGCACAGATACGCAGTATTTT.

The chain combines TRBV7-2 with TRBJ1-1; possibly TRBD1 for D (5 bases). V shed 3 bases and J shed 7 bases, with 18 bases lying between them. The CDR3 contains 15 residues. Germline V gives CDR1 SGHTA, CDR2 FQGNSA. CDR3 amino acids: CASSLGSGGSDEAFF. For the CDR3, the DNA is TGTGCCAGCAGCTTGGGTAGCGGGGGAAGTGATGAAGCTTTCTTT.

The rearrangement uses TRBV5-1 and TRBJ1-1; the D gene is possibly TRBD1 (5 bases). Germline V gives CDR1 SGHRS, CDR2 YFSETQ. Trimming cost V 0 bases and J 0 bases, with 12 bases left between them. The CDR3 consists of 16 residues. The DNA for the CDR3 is TGCGCCAGCAGCTTGGTTGGGGGGATCTTGAACACTGAAGCTTTCTTT. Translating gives CASSLVGGILNTEAFF.

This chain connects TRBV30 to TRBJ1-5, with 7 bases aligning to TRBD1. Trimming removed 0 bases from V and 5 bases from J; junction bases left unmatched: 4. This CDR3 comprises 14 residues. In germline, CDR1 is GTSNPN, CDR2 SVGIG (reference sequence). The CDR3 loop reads CAWSVTGVDQPQHF. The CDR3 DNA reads TGTGCCTGGAGTGTTACAGGGGTTGATCAGCCCCAGCATTTT.

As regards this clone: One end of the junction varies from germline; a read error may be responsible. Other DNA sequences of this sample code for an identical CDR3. The CDR3 DNA reads as TGTGCCAGCAGCCGGACAGGGAATCTTGGCACTGAAGCCTTCTTT. Its protein is CASSRTGNLGTEAFF. The chain is built from TRBV6-5 and TRBJ1-1, with 8 bases fitting TRBD1. The CDR3 loop spans 15 amino acids. Germline V lookup: CDR1 MNHEY, CDR2 SVGAGI.

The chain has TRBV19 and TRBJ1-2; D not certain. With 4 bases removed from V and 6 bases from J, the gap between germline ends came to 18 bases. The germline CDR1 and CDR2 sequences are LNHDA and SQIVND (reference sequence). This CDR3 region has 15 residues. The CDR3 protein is CASSTPLGTENGYTF. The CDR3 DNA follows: TGTGCCAGTAGTACCCCCTTAGGCACGGAGAATGGCTACACCTTC.

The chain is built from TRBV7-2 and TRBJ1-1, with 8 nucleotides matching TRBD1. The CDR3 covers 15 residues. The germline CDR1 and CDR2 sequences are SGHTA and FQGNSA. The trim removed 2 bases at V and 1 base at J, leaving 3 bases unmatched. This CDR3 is CASSLRTGRNTEAFF. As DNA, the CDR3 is TGTGCCAGCAGCTTAAGGACAGGGAGGAACACTGAAGCTTTCTTT.

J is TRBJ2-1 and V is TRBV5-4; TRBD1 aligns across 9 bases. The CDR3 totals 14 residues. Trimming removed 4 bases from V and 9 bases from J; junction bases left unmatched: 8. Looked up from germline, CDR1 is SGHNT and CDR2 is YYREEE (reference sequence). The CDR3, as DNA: TGTGCCAGCAGCCTCGAACAGGGGGCAATTGAGCAGTTCTTC. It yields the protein CASSLEQGAIEQFF.

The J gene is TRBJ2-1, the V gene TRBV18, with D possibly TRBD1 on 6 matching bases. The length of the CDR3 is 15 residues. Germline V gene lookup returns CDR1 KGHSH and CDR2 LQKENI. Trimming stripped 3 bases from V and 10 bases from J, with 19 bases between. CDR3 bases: TGTGCCAGCTCACCCGCAGGGGCCCAGGTAGCCGAGCAGTTCTTC. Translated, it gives CASSPAGAQVAEQFF.

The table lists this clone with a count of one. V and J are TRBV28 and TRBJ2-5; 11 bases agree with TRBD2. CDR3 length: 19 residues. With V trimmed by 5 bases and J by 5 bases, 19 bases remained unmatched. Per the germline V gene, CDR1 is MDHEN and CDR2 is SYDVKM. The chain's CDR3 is CASSVLLKVLAGVSETQYF. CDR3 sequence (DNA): TGTGCCAGCAGTGTACTGTTGAAAGTACTAGCGGGAGTATCGGAGACCCAGTACTTC.

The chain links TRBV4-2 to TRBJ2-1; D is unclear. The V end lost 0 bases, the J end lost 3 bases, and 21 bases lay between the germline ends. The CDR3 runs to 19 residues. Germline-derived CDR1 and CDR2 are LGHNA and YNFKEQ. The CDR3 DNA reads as TGTGCCAGCAGCCAAGAACCCCCTTCCGTTATAACGGTCTACAATGAGCAGTTCTTC. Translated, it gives CASSQEPPSVITVYNEQFF.

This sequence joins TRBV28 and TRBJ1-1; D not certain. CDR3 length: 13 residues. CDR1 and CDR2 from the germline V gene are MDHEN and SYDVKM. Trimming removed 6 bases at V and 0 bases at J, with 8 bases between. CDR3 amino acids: CASRRTMNTEAFF. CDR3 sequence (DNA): TGTGCCAGCAGGCGAACTATGAACACTGAAGCTTTCTTT.

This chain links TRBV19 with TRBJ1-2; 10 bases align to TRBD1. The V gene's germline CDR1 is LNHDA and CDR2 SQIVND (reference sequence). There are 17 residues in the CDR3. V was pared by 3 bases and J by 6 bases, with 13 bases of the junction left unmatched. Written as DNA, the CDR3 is TGTGCCAGTAGTATCTATGAGACAGGGGGCTTGGTTCATGGCTACACCTTC. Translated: CASSIYETGGLVHGYTF.

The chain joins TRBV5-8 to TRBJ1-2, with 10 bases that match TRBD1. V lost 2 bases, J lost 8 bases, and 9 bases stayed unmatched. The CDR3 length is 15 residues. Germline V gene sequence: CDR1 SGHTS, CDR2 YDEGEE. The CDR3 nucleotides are TGTGCCAGCAGCTTTAAAAGACAGGGGGCGGAGGGCTACACCTTC. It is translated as CASSFKRQGAEGYTF.

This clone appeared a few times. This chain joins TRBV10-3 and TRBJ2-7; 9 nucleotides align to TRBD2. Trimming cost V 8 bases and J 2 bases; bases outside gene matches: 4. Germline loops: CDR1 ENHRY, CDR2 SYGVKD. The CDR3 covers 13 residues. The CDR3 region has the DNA TGTGCCATCTCGACTAGCGGAACCTACGAGCAGTACTTC. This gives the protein CAISTSGTYEQYF.

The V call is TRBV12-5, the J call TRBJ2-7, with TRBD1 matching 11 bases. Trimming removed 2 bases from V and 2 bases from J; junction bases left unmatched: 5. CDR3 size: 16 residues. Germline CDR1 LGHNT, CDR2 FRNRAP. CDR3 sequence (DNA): TGTGCTAGTGGTTTGCCCCAGGACAGGGGGCCCTACGAGCAGTACTTC. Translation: CASGLPQDRGPYEQYF.

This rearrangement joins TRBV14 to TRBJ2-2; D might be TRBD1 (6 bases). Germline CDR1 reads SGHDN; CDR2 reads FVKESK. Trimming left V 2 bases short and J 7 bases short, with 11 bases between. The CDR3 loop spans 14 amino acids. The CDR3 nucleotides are TGTGCCAGCAGCCAACAACAGGGTTACGGGGAGCTGTTTTTT. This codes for CASSQQQGYGELFF.

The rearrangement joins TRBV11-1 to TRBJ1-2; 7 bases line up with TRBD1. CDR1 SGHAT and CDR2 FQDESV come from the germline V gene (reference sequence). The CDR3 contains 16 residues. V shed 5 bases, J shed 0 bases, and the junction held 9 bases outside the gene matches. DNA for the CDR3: TGTGCCAGCAGCCCCAGAGGGGGCCGGGCTAACTATGGCTACACCTTC. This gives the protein CASSPRGGRANYGYTF. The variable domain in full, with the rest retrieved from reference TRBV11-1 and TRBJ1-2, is EAEVAQSPRYKITEKSQAVAFWCDPISGHATLYWYRQILGQGPELLVQFQDESVVDDSQLPKDRFSAERLKGVDSTLKIQPAELGDSAMYLCASSPRGGRANYGYTFGSGTRLTVV.

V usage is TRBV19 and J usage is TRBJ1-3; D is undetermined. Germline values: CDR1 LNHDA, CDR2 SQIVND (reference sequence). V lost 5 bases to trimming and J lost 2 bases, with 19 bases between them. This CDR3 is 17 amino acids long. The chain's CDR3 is CASSPTRSSGAGNTIYF. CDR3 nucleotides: TGTGCCAGTAGTCCAACTAGGTCATCTGGGGCTGGAAACACCATATATTTT.

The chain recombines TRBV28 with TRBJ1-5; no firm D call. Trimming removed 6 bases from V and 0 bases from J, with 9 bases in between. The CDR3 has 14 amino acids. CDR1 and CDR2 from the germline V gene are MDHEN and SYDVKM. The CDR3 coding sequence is TGTGCCAGCAGCACAGTCTATAGCAATCAGCCCCAGCATTTT. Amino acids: CASSTVYSNQPQHF.

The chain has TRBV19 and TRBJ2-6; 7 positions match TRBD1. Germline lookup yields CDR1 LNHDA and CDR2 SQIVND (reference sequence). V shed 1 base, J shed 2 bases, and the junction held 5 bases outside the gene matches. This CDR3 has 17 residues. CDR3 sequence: CASSIGAQGPGANVLTF. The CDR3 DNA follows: TGTGCCAGTAGTATAGGAGCACAGGGGCCTGGGGCCAACGTCCTGACTTTC.

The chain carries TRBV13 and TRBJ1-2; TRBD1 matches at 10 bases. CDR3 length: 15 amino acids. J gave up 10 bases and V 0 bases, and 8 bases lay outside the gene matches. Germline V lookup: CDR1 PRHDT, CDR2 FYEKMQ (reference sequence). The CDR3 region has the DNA TGTGCCAGCAGCTTAGGTGGGGGGACAGGGGACGTCTACACCTTC. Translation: CASSLGGGTGDVYTF.

CDR3 DNA sequence: TGTGCCAGCAGCGTAGGGGGGGGAATATACGAGCAGTACTTC. Residues: CASSVGGGIYEQYF. The V call is TRBV9, the J call TRBJ2-7; TRBD2 aligns across 7 bases. CDR3 length: 14 residues. The V segment lost 0 bases and the J segment 4 bases; nucleotides outside the gene matches: 4. CDR1 and CDR2 (germline): SGDLS, YYNGEE.

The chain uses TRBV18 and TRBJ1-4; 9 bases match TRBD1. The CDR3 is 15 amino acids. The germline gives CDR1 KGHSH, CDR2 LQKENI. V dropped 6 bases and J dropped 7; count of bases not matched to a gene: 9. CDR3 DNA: TGTGCCAGCTCTCCTCCGGGACAGGGATTTGAAAAACTGTTTTTT. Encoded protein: CASSPPGQGFEKLFF.